The 17 T cell receptor beta chains in this list originate from one sample, sequenced in a study of T cell repertoires in cytomegalovirus infection. MiXCR, applied by TCRdb to the reads, yields one record per CDR3 protein. This table holds fewer than 200,000 distinct CDR3 sequences, approximately 14% found once. Specimen: PBMCs. These receptors came from a human donor in good health (CMV status not recorded). Some clones in this sample may be carry-over from other donors' samples.

This clonotype was detected a few times. This chain connects TRBV19 to TRBJ1-1; 7 bases line up with TRBD1. Unmatched junction bases numbered 7, after V lost 5 bases and J lost 1 base. CDR1 is LNHDA and CDR2 is SQIVND in the germline V gene (reference sequence). The length of the CDR3 is 15 residues. The CDR3 bases are TGTGCCAGTAGTTTTTCCGGGACAGCGAACACTGAAGCTTTCTTT. Protein: CASSFSGTANTEAFF.

The CDR3 nucleotides are TGCAGCGGCCTACTAGCGGGAGGTGAAGATACGCAGTATTTT. This codes for CSGLLAGGEDTQYF. This chain connects TRBV29-1 to TRBJ2-3; 12 bases are shared with TRBD2. Germline loops: CDR1 SQVTM, CDR2 ANQGSEA. The CDR3 is made up of 14 amino acids. Trimming took 7 bases from V and 5 from J; bases not matched to a gene: 7.

This clonotype was detected many times. The chain joins TRBV19 to TRBJ2-1, with a weak D call TRBD1 (6 bases). The CDR3 runs to 13 residues. CDR1 and CDR2 from the germline V gene are LNHDA and SQIVND (reference sequence). V was shortened by 7 bases and J by 2 bases, with 9 bases between the two germline ends. CDR3 sequence: CASNDRPYNEQFF. In nucleotides, the CDR3 is TGTGCCAGTAATGACAGGCCCTACAATGAGCAGTTCTTC.

This clonotype has a handful of counts. The gene calls are TRBV15 and TRBJ2-7, with D perhaps matching TRBD1 (6 bases). V lost 1 base and J 2 bases, leaving 12 bases between the germline ends. The CDR3 runs to 15 residues. The germline CDR1 and CDR2 sequences are LNHNV and YYDKDF (reference sequence). CDR3 sequence: CATSRVGRGAYEQYF. The CDR3 region has the DNA TGTGCCACCAGCAGAGTGGGCAGGGGAGCCTACGAGCAGTACTTC.

This clonotype was seen just once. The rearrangement links TRBV15 to TRBJ2-3; 11 bases are shared with TRBD2. This CDR3 contains 14 residues. Losses at the gene ends were 7 bases for V and 2 bases for J; bases not matched to a gene: 2. From germline, CDR1 is LNHNV and CDR2 YYDKDF (reference sequence). The CDR3 loop reads CATKGLADTDTQYF. In DNA, the CDR3 is TGTGCCACCAAGGGACTAGCGGACACAGATACGCAGTATTTT.

As concerns this clonotype: Being one base from a much bigger clone, this may be a read error. J is TRBJ2-3 and V is TRBV12-3 or TRBV12-4, with 11 nucleotides matching TRBD2. The CDR3 runs 15 residues. CDR3 sequence: CASSISGRATDTRYF. CDR3 sequence (DNA): TGTGCCAGCAGCATTAGCGGGAGGGCCACAGATACGCGGTATTTT.

The V call is TRBV29-1, the J call TRBJ2-5; the D gene is possibly TRBD2 (5 bases). The V gene's germline CDR1 is SQVTM and CDR2 ANQGSEA. V was trimmed by 8 bases and J by 5 bases, leaving 12 bases between them. The CDR3 length is 11 residues. CDR3 DNA: TGCAGCTCCTGGACGGGGGAGACCCAGTACTTC. Its protein product is CSSWTGETQYF.

This clonotype appeared many times. The rearrangement uses TRBV7-8 and TRBJ1-2, with D perhaps matching TRBD1 (6 bases). This CDR3 is 17 amino acids long. V dropped 0 bases and J dropped 2 bases, with 16 bases sitting between them. Germline V gives CDR1 SGHVS, CDR2 FQNEAQ. CDR3 in amino acids: CASSLARGLDRNYGYTF. The CDR3 region has the DNA TGTGCCAGCAGCTTAGCGCGGGGGCTTGACAGGAACTATGGCTACACCTTC.

In its sample, this clonotype was seen many times. The chain has TRBV7-2 and TRBJ2-6; D ambiguous. The V end lost 1 base, the J end lost 0 bases, and 13 bases lay between the germline ends. This CDR3 contains 18 residues. The germline CDR1 and CDR2 sequences are SGHTA and FQGNSA. Written as DNA, the CDR3 is TGTGCCAGCAGCTTAGACCACTACAGAAACTCTGGGGCCAACGTCCTGACTTTC. Translation: CASSLDHYRNSGANVLTF.

This clonotype was recorded at least ten times. The chain has TRBV7-2 and TRBJ2-7; 7 bases align to TRBD1. V was clipped by 5 bases and J by 3 bases; unmatched bases: 7. From germline, CDR1 is SGHTA and CDR2 FQGNSA. The CDR3 spans 14 residues. CDR3 nucleotides: TGTGCCAGCAGCCTACAGGGGTTGGTCTACGAGCAGTACTTC. Translated, it gives CASSLQGLVYEQYF.

Details on this clonotype: With a much larger clone just one base away, this may be a read error. J is TRBJ2-1 and V is TRBV5-6, with 14 positions matching TRBD2. This CDR3 region has 18 residues. Germline-derived CDR1 and CDR2 are SGHDT and YYEEEE. The CDR3 region is CTSSPGTSGGLSYNEQFF. DNA for the CDR3: TGTACCAGCAGCCCCGGGACTAGCGGGGGCCTTTCCTACAATGAGCAGTTCTTC.

This clonotype was seen repeatedly, ten times or more. The gene calls are TRBV4-2 and TRBJ1-3; D remains ambiguous. Trimming stripped 0 bases from V and 3 bases from J, with 9 bases between. Germline values: CDR1 LGHNA, CDR2 YNFKEQ. CDR3 length: 15 amino acids. The CDR3 DNA sequence: TGTGCCAGCAGCCAAGATCCCACAGTTGGAAACACCATATATTTT. As protein: CASSQDPTVGNTIYF.

The chain is built from TRBV7-2 and TRBJ2-2, with 15 bases matching TRBD2. The J segment lost 6 bases and the V segment lost 5 bases, leaving 7 bases of the junction unmatched. The CDR3 has 17 amino acids. Per the germline V gene, CDR1 is SGHTA and CDR2 is FQGNSA. CDR3: CASSPPGLAGGSGELFF. CDR3 in DNA: TGTGCCAGCAGCCCACCGGGACTAGCGGGAGGTTCCGGGGAGCTGTTTTTT.

This clonotype showed up many times. V is TRBV6-6 and J is TRBJ1-6, with a weak D call TRBD1 (6 bases). This CDR3 is built from 12 residues. With 7 bases removed from V and 10 bases from J, the gap between germline ends came to 11 bases. Germline CDR1 is MNHNY and CDR2 is SVGAGI (reference sequence). The CDR3 is CASIQGRSPLHF. CDR3 bases: TGTGCCAGCATACAGGGACGATCACCCCTCCACTTT.

This clonotype was seen more than once but under ten times. The chain employs TRBV7-2 and TRBJ1-6; D possibly corresponds to TRBD1 (6 bases). V lost 4 bases and J lost 11, with 18 bases in between. The CDR3 loop spans 15 amino acids. In germline, CDR1 is SGHTA, CDR2 FQGNSA. CDR3 amino acids: CASSSEQGFKAPLHF. The CDR3 DNA sequence: TGTGCCAGCAGCTCCGAACAGGGTTTTAAAGCACCCCTCCACTTT.

The chain is built from TRBV20-1 and TRBJ1-1, with a possible D match to TRBD1 (6 bases). Germline V lookup: CDR1 DFQATT, CDR2 SNEGSKA (reference sequence). Trimming removed 6 bases at V and 12 bases at J, with 17 bases between. The CDR3 length is 11 residues. CDR3 protein: CSARDNLGTFF. In DNA form, the CDR3 reads TGCAGTGCCCGGGACAACCTGGGAACTTTCTTT.

This clonotype occurred many times. The gene calls are TRBV7-2 and TRBJ1-2, with D perhaps matching TRBD1 (6 bases). The ends were cut back, 5 bases at V and 5 bases at J, with 15 bases in the middle. The CDR3 is made up of 14 amino acids. CDR1 is SGHTA and CDR2 is FQGNSA in the germline V gene. CDR3 nucleotides: TGTGCCAGCAGCAGAACAGGGCTACGTTATGGCTACACCTTC. Translation gives CASSRTGLRYGYTF. Drawing the rest from reference TRBV7-2 and TRBJ1-2, the complete variable domain is GAGVSQSPSNKVTEKGKDVELRCDPISGHTALYWYRQSLGQGLEFLIYFQGNSAPDKSGLPSDRFSAERTGGSVSTLTIQRTQQEDSAVYLCASSRTGLRYGYTFGSGTRLTVV.